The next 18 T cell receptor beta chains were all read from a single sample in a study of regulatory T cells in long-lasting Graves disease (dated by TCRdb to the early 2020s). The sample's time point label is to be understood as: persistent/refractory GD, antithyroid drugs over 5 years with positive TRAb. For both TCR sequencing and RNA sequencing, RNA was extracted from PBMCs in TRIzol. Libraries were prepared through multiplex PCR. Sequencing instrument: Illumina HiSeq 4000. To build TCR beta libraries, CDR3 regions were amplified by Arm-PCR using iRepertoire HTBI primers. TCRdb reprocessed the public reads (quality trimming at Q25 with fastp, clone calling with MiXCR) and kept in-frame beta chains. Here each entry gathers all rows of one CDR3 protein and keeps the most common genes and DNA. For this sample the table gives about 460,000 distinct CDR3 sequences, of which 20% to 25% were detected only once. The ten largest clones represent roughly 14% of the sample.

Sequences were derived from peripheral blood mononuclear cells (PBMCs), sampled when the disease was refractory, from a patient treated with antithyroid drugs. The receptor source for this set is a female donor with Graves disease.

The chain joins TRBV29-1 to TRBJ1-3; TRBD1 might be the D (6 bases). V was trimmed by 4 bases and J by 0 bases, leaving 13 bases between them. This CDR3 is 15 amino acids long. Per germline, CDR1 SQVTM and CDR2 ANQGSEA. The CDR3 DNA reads TGCAGCGTTGTGCTCAGGGGAGGCTCTGGAAACACCATATATTTT. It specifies CSVVLRGGSGNTIYF. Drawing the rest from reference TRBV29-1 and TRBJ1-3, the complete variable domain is SAVISQKPSRDICQRGTSLTIQCQVDSQVTMMFWYRQQPGQSLTLIATANQGSEATYESGFVIDKFPISRPNLTFSTLTVSNMSPEDSSIYLCSVVLRGGSGNTIYFGEGSWLTVV.

CDR3 coding DNA: TGTGCCAGCAGCGTAGGAGGCGGGAGCTCCTACAATGAGCAGTTCTTC. Encoded protein: CASSVGGGSSYNEQFF. The chain is built from TRBV9 and TRBJ2-1; 7 bases agree with TRBD2. The CDR3 has 16 amino acids. Germline-derived CDR1 and CDR2 are SGDLS and YYNGEE. The junction had 3 bases not matched to a gene; V was cut back by 0 bases and J by 0 bases.

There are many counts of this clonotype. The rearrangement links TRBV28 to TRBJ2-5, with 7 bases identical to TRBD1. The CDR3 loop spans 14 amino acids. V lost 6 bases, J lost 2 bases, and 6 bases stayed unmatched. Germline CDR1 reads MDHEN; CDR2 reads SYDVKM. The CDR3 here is CASSLGQLQETQYF. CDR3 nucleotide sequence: TGTGCCAGCAGCTTGGGACAGCTTCAAGAGACCCAGTACTTC.

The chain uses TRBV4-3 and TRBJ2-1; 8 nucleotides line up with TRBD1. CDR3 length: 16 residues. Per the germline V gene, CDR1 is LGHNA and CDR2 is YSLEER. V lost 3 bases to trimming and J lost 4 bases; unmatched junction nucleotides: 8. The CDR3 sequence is CASSQAGTGVYNEQFF. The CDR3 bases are TGCGCCAGCAGCCAGGCAGGGACAGGAGTTTACAATGAGCAGTTCTTC.

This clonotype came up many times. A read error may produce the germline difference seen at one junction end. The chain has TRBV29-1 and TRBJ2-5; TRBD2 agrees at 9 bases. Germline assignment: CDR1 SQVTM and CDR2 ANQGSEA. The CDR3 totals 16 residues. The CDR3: CSAEGLSGGLQETQYF. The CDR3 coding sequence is TGCAGCGCTGAAGGGCTTAGCGGGGGCTTACAAGAGACCCAGTACTTC.

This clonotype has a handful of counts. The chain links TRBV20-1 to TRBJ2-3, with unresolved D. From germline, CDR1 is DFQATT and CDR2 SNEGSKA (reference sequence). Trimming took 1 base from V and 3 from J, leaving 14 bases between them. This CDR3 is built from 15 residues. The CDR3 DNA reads TGCAGTGCTAGAGTGGAGACCAACCCAACAGATACGCAGTATTTT. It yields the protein CSARVETNPTDTQYF.

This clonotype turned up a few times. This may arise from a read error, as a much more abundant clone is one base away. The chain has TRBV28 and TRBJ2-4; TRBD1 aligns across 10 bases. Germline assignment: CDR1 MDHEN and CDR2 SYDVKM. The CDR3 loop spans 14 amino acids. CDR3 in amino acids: CASRSTGGAAGYAF. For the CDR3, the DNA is TGTGCCAGCAGGTCGACAGGGGGCGCAGCAGGCTACGCCTTC. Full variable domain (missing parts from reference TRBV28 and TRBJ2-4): DVKVTQSSRYLVKRTGEKVFLECVQDMDHENMFWYRQDPGLGLRLIYFSYDVKMKEKGDIPEGYSVSREKKERFSLILESASTNQTSMYLCASRSTGGAAGYAFGAGTRLSVL.

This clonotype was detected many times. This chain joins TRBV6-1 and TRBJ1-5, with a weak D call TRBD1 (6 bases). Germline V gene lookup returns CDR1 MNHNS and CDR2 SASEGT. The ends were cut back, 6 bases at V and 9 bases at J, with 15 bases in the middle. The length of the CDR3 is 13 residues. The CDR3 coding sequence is TGTGCCAGCAGACCACAGGGTACTCTGCCCCAGCATTTT. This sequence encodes CASRPQGTLPQHF.

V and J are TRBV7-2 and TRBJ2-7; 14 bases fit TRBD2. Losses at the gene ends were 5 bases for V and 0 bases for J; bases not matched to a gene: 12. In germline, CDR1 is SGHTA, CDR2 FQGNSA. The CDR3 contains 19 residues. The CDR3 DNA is TGTGCCAGCAGCGAAAGATCGGGACTAGCGGGGGCAACCTCCTACGAGCAGTACTTC. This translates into CASSERSGLAGATSYEQYF.

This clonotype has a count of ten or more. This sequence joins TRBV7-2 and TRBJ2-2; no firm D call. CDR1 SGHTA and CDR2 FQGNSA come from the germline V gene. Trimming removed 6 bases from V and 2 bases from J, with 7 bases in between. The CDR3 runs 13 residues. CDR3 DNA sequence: TGTGCCAGCAGTTCAGCAAACACCGGGGAGCTGTTTTTT. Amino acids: CASSSANTGELFF.

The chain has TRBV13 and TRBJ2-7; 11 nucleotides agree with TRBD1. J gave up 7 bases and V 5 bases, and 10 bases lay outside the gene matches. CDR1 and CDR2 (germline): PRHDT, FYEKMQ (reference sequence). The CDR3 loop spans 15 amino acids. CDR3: CASSPSGQGAREQYF. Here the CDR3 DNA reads TGTGCCAGCAGCCCCTCCGGACAGGGGGCTCGGGAGCAGTACTTC.

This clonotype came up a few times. The CDR3: CASSLGQATNYGYTF. The CDR3, as DNA: TGCGCCAGCAGCCTAGGACAAGCGACCAACTATGGCTACACCTTC. The chain carries TRBV5-1 and TRBJ1-2; TRBD1 is a possible D gene (5 bases). The CDR3 is 15 residues long. Germline-derived CDR1 and CDR2 are SGHRS and YFSETQ. Trimming took off 4 bases at V and 2 bases at J, with 15 bases between the two ends.

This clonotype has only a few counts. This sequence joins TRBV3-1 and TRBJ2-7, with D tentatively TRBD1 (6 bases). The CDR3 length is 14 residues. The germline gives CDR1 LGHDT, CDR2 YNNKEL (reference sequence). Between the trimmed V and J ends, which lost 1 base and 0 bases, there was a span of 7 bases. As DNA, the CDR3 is TGTGCCAGCAGCCAAGTGGACAGCTCCTACGAGCAGTACTTC. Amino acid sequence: CASSQVDSSYEQYF.

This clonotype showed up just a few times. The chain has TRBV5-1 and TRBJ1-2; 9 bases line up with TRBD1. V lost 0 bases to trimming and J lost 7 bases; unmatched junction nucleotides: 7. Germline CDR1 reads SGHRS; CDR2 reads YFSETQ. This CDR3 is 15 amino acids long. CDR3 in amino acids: CASSLVEQGALGYTF. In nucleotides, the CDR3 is TGCGCCAGCAGCTTGGTAGAACAGGGGGCGCTTGGCTACACCTTC.

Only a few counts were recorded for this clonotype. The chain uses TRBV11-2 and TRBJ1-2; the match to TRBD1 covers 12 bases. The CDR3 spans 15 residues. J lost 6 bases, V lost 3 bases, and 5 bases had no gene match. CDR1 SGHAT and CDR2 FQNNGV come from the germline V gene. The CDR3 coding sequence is TGTGCCAGCAGCTTTTCGGGACAGGGGGCGCATGGCTACACCTTC. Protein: CASSFSGQGAHGYTF.

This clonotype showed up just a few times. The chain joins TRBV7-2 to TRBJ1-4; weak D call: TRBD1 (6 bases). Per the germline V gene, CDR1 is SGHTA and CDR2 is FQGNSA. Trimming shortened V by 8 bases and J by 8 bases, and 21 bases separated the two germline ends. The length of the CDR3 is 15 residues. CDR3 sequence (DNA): TGTGCCAGCTCCAGTCAACAGGGTGACGGGGAAAAACTGTTTTTT. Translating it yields CASSSQQGDGEKLFF.

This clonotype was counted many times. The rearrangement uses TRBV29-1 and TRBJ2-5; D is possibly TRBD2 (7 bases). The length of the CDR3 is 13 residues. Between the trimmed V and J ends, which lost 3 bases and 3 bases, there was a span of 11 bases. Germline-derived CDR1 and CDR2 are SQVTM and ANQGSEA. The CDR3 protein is CSVDRGGEETQYF. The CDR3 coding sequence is TGCAGCGTTGATAGGGGGGGCGAAGAGACCCAGTACTTC.

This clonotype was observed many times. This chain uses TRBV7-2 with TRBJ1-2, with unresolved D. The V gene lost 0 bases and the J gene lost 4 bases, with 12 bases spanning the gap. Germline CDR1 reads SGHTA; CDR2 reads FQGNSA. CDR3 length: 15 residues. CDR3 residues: CASSLARMSFYGYTF. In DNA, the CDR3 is TGTGCCAGCAGCTTAGCGCGGATGAGCTTCTATGGCTACACCTTC.